This entry describes one T cell receptor (beta chain). This clone came up once. Its antigen remains undetermined. Base qualities were left out, and no much larger clone turns up one base away. Trimming takes 8 bases off V and 0 bases off J; junction bases not matched to a gene: 6. CDR1 MDHEN and CDR2 SYDVKM are derived from the germline V gene. The cysteine opens and the phenylalanine closes a CDR3 of 14 amino acids. Only the CDR3 DNA is retained, 42 bases long and in frame from the first base. This sample is part of a study of EBV T-cell therapy then PD-1 blockade in nasopharyngeal carcinoma (dated by TCRdb to the early 2020s). Reading the label with the study, this specimen's treatment or condition is: AdE1-LMPpoly-expanded autologous EBV-specific T-cell therapy followed by anti-PD-1 nivolumab. Genomic DNA was extracted from sorted cells using the Qiagen DNeasy Kit. TCR beta chain deep sequencing was performed on the immunoSEQ platform. The authors' analysis ran thus. The immunoSEQ Analyzer software was used to analyze the repertoire data. This immuneACCESS table, as held by TCRdb, lists in-frame sequences with V and J called but not all clones. Of the missing ones, under half trace to an unresolved V gene in checked studies; the others have no known cause. V and J calls and clone size come straight from that table; D and trimming were deduced from the DNA. The sample contains 22,000 or so clones, roughly four fifths of them found a single time. The ten largest clones add up to around 24% of the sample.

The receptor chain draws on TRBV28 and TRBJ2-5, with 7 junctional bases fitting TRBD2. The sample in question was CD8+ T cells from blood, obtained at day -245 from a patient whose treatment included autologous EBV-specific T cells and nivolumab. This sequence originates from a man aged 35 to 55 with nasopharyngeal carcinoma. For the CDR3, the sequence is CASRDSGYQETQYF. The sequenced DNA: TGTGCCAGCCGAGATAGCGGGTACCAAGAGACCCAGTACTTC.